One sample yielded the 27 T cell receptor beta chains listed below, sequenced in a study of cytomegalovirus exposure and HLA in healthy donors. Here immunoSEQ multiplex PCR was the method, and the copy in TCRdb shows in-frame clones only, minus some. The sample shows some 98,000 clones, around nine tenths of them seen only once. Sequencing input: PBMCs. All receptors come from a woman aged 30 to 39 in good health and CMV-seronegative.

V gene TRBV11-2 combines with J gene TRBJ1-1; 7 bases map to TRBD1. The CDR3 consists of 11 residues. The germline V gene has CDR1 SGHAT and CDR2 FQNNGV. The junction had 2 bases not matched to a gene; V was cut back by 9 bases and J by 4 bases. Here the CDR3 DNA reads TGTGCCAGTGAGGGGGCCACTGAAGCTTTCTTT. Protein: CASEGATEAFF.

The chain carries TRBV5-4 and TRBJ2-3, with 9 bases matching TRBD2. The CDR3 runs to 15 residues. J lost 4 bases, V lost 4 bases, and 7 bases had no gene match. The germline V gene encodes CDR1 SGHNT and CDR2 YYREEE (reference sequence). The CDR3 spells CASSSSGGKADTQYF. CDR3 DNA: TGTGCCAGCAGCAGTAGCGGGGGAAAGGCAGATACGCAGTATTTT.

This chain links TRBV7-2 with TRBJ2-1; D remains ambiguous. The V and J ends lost 5 bases and 0 bases respectively, with 11 bases between them. Germline lookup yields CDR1 SGHTA and CDR2 FQGNSA. CDR3 length: 15 amino acids. The DNA for the CDR3 is TGTGCCAGCAGCCCCGACTCCACCTCCTACAATGAGCAGTTCTTC. Residues: CASSPDSTSYNEQFF.

In its sample, this clone was seen once. The chain joins TRBV7-9 to TRBJ1-2, with 7 bases aligning to TRBD1. CDR1 is SEHNR and CDR2 is FQNEAQ in the germline V gene (reference sequence). The trim removed 2 bases at V and 4 bases at J, leaving 4 bases unmatched. This CDR3 spans 14 amino acids. The CDR3 sequence: CASSLNQGGYGYTF. The CDR3 coding sequence is TGTGCCAGCAGCTTAAATCAGGGGGGCTATGGCTACACCTTC.

The chain couples TRBV27 to TRBJ1-2; D is unresolved. The CDR3 has 13 residues. Trimming removed 8 bases at V and 7 bases at J, with 17 bases between. The germline CDR1 and CDR2 sequences are MNHEY and SMNVEV (reference sequence). CDR3 sequence (DNA): TGTGCCAGCTCGGCGTCGAGTGGCGGTGGCTACACCTTC. This gives the protein CASSASSGGGYTF.

The V and J genes are TRBV5-1 and TRBJ2-7; D is ambiguous. Trimming removed 4 bases from V and 5 bases from J, with 13 bases in between. The V gene's germline CDR1 is SGHRS and CDR2 YFSETQ. The CDR3 runs to 13 residues. In DNA, the CDR3 is TGCGCCAGCAGCCCCTCCGAGGTCCACGAGCAGTACTTC. This encodes CASSPSEVHEQYF.

V usage is TRBV10-3 and J usage is TRBJ1-2; D gene unclear. Trimming cost V 6 bases and J 5 bases, with 19 bases left between them. Per germline, CDR1 ENHRY and CDR2 SYGVKD. The CDR3 has 15 residues. As DNA, the CDR3 is TGTGCCATCAGGGCAAGTGGCGCGGAGGGATATGGCTACACCTTC. This codes for CAIRASGAEGYGYTF.

The chain recombines TRBV7-3 with TRBJ1-4; the match to TRBD1 covers 8 bases. Trimming at V came to 5 bases and at J to 8 bases, leaving 16 bases not matched to a gene. The CDR3 covers 17 residues. From germline, CDR1 is SGHTA and CDR2 FQGTGA. CDR3 coding DNA: TGTGCCAGCAGCCCAGGCGGACAGGGTCTCACGGACGAAAAACTGTTTTTT. Its translation is CASSPGGQGLTDEKLFF.

This chain connects TRBV4-1 to TRBJ1-5; a possible D gene is TRBD1 (6 bases). Germline-derived CDR1 and CDR2 are MGHRA and YSYEKL. The CDR3 has 16 amino acids. Deletions cut 0 bases from V and 4 bases from J, with 13 bases between. The CDR3 DNA reads TGCGCCAGCAGCCAAGATCAGGGGCAGGGTAATCAGCCCCAGCATTTT. It specifies CASSQDQGQGNQPQHF.

The chain combines TRBV29-1 with TRBJ2-6; D is perhaps TRBD1 (6 bases). This CDR3 region has 16 residues. Trimming took 6 bases from V and 2 from J, leaving 17 bases between them. Germline V gives CDR1 SQVTM, CDR2 ANQGSEA. CDR3 DNA sequence: TGCAGCGTCTCAGACAGGTGGATGGCTGGGGCCAACGTCCTGACTTTC. Translated: CSVSDRWMAGANVLTF.

The V gene is TRBV9, the J gene TRBJ2-3, with 8 bases aligning to TRBD1. This CDR3 has 15 residues. The germline gives CDR1 SGDLS, CDR2 YYNGEE. The V gene end was trimmed by 3 bases and the J gene end by 0 bases; junction bases not matched to a gene: 3. CDR3 loop: CASSANRGSTDTQYF. CDR3 DNA sequence: TGTGCCAGCAGCGCCAACAGGGGGAGCACAGATACGCAGTATTTT.

V and J are TRBV18 and TRBJ2-2, with 7 positions matching TRBD2. V lost 3 bases and J lost 2; bases outside the gene matches: 6. Germline V lookup: CDR1 KGHSH, CDR2 LQKENI. This CDR3 spans 16 amino acids. The CDR3 protein is CASSPSGGENTGELFF. DNA for the CDR3: TGTGCCAGCTCACCCTCGGGGGGAGAAAACACCGGGGAGCTGTTTTTT.

CDR3 DNA sequence: TGTGCCAGCAGGGACATAAATGGTGGCTACACCTTC. Its protein is CASRDINGGYTF. The chain employs TRBV2 and TRBJ1-2, with D maybe TRBD1 (5 bases). Trimming stripped 6 bases from V and 7 bases from J, with 12 bases between. The CDR3 totals 12 residues. Looked up from germline, CDR1 is SNHLY and CDR2 is FYNNEI.

This rearrangement joins TRBV6-5 to TRBJ2-7; 7 bases map to TRBD2. This CDR3 has 14 residues. V lost 7 bases to trimming and J lost 6 bases; unmatched junction nucleotides: 12. CDR1 MNHEY and CDR2 SVGAGI come from the germline V gene. DNA of the CDR3: TGTGCCAGCACCCCTCAAGGGAGGGCAGGCGAGCAGTACTTC. Translation: CASTPQGRAGEQYF.

This chain uses TRBV4-3 with TRBJ2-7; 7 bases agree with TRBD2. The V gene's germline CDR1 is LGHNA and CDR2 YSLEER. Germline trimming cut 1 base from V and 3 bases from J; bases unmatched to any gene: 3. CDR3 length: 14 residues. This chain's CDR3 is CASSQGDYSYEQYF. The CDR3 region has the DNA TGCGCCAGCAGCCAAGGGGACTACAGCTACGAGCAGTACTTC.

The V and J genes are TRBV11-1 and TRBJ2-7; perhaps TRBD1 as D (5 bases). Germline V gene lookup returns CDR1 SGHAT and CDR2 FQDESV (reference sequence). With 3 bases removed from V and 6 bases from J, the gap between germline ends came to 12 bases. This CDR3 is built from 13 residues. DNA of the CDR3: TGTGCCAGCAGCTTGCAGGGTTGGGGCGAGCAGTACTTC. This codes for CASSLQGWGEQYF.

This chain joins TRBV28 and TRBJ2-1, with D perhaps TRBD2 (6 bases). V was pared by 6 bases and J by 4 bases, with 10 bases between. CDR1 and CDR2 (germline): MDHEN, SYDVKM. This CDR3 contains 13 residues. The CDR3 sequence: CASREGLYNEQFF. CDR3 sequence (DNA): TGTGCCAGCAGAGAGGGACTTTACAATGAGCAGTTCTTC.

CDR3 nucleotides: TGTGCCAGCAGCCAAGCCAACAGGGGGATTGCGCAGTACTTC. Its translation is CASSQANRGIAQYF. This chain connects TRBV14 to TRBJ2-7; 8 bases agree with TRBD1. V lost 1 base and J lost 9; bases outside the gene matches: 8. The CDR3 sequence is 14 residues long. Germline assignment: CDR1 SGHDN and CDR2 FVKESK.

This chain connects TRBV18 to TRBJ2-7; D uncertain. This CDR3 region has 12 residues. The V gene lost 1 base and the J gene lost 5 bases, with 6 bases spanning the gap. Germline CDR1 KGHSH, CDR2 LQKENI. CDR3 sequence reads: CASSPLGDEQYF. DNA for the CDR3: TGTGCCAGCTCACCACTAGGAGACGAGCAGTACTTC. Based on the CDR3 plus reference TRBV18 and TRBJ2-7, the full variable domain is NAGVMQNPRHLVRRRGQEARLRCSPMKGHSHVYWYRQLPEEGLKFMVYLQKENIIDESGMPKERFSAEFPKEGPSILRIQQVVRGDSAAYFCASSPLGDEQYFGPGTRLTVT.

V is TRBV4-2 and J is TRBJ2-4; possible D gene TRBD1, 6 bases. V gave up 1 base and J gave up 6 bases, with 10 bases separating them. CDR3 length: 14 residues. CDR1 is LGHNA and CDR2 is YNFKEQ in the germline V gene. Here the CDR3 reads CASSQVGTLNIQYF. The CDR3 nucleotides read TGTGCCAGCAGCCAAGTAGGGACATTAAACATTCAGTACTTC.

This chain joins TRBV10-3 and TRBJ1-1, with 9 positions matching TRBD1. Germline V lookup: CDR1 ENHRY, CDR2 SYGVKD. The CDR3 extends over 15 amino acids. After removal of 6 bases from V and 1 base from J, the junction contained 6 bases not matched to a gene. CDR3 in amino acids: CAIRRRDRENTEAFF. CDR3 coding DNA: TGTGCCATCAGACGGCGGGACAGGGAGAACACTGAAGCTTTCTTT.

J is TRBJ2-5 and V is TRBV11-2; tentatively, D is TRBD1 (6 bases). The length of the CDR3 is 15 residues. CDR1 SGHAT and CDR2 FQNNGV come from the germline V gene. V lost 1 base and J 5 bases, leaving 14 bases between the germline ends. The CDR3 nucleotides read TGTGCCAGCAGCTTAGGGGAGAGACAGGTTGAGACCCAGTACTTC. As protein: CASSLGERQVETQYF.

V usage is TRBV29-1 and J usage is TRBJ2-1, with TRBD1 as a possible D gene (7 bases). Germline CDR1 SQVTM, CDR2 ANQGSEA. The CDR3 length is 16 residues. CDR3 DNA: TGCAGTATAAAGGCCCCGGGCAGGGGGGTGGACAATGAGCAGTTCTTC. Encoded protein: CSIKAPGRGVDNEQFF.

J is TRBJ2-3 and V is TRBV2; perhaps TRBD1 as D (6 bases). Germline-derived CDR1 and CDR2 are SNHLY and FYNNEI. Trimming shortened V by 9 bases and J by 2 bases, and 18 bases separated the two germline ends. The CDR3 is 15 amino acids. CDR3 coding DNA: TGTGCCAGGGGGGTAGGGGGTCAATACACAGATACGCAGTATTTT. It translates to CARGVGGQYTDTQYF. Full variable domain (missing parts from reference TRBV2 and TRBJ2-3): EPEVTQTPSHQVTQMGQEVILRCVPISNHLYFYWYRQILGQKVEFLVSFYNNEISEKSEIFDDQFSVERPDGSNFTLKIRSTKLEDSAMYFCARGVGGQYTDTQYFGPGTRLTVL.

The rearrangement links TRBV29-1 to TRBJ1-1; D remains ambiguous. The CDR3 loop spans 15 amino acids. Germline V CDR1 and CDR2: SQVTM, ANQGSEA. Trimming left V 0 bases short and J 3 bases short, with 14 bases between. Here the CDR3 DNA reads TGCAGCGTTGAAGATCGGGTATCTCTCTACACTGAAGCTTTCTTT. Its translation: CSVEDRVSLYTEAFF.

The chain joins TRBV5-1 to TRBJ1-2, with 9 bases fitting TRBD1. This CDR3 has 12 residues. V was clipped by 3 bases and J by 12 bases; unmatched bases: 6. Germline assignment: CDR1 SGHRS and CDR2 YFSETQ. CDR3 nucleotides: TGCGCCAGCAGCTCCTGGACAGGGGAAGACACCTTC. Amino acids: CASSSWTGEDTF.

The gene calls are TRBV9 and TRBJ2-2, with D unclear. V shed 3 bases and J shed 5 bases, with 14 bases lying between them. Germline V CDR1 and CDR2: SGDLS, YYNGEE. This CDR3 has 15 amino acids. The CDR3 reads CASSAGSQRTGELFF. CDR3 in DNA: TGTGCCAGCAGCGCGGGTAGCCAAAGGACCGGGGAGCTGTTTTTT. The full variable domain, with the rest looked up from reference TRBV9 and TRBJ2-2, is DSGVTQTPKHLITATGQRVTLRCSPRSGDLSVYWYQQSLDQGLQFLIQYYNGEERAKGNILERFSAQQFPDLHSELNLSSLELGDSALYFCASSAGSQRTGELFFGEGSRLTVL.